A selection of T cell receptor beta chains follows, all from one sample in a study of blood T cell repertoires in COVID-19. TCRdb keeps only in-frame clones here, not all; method: immunoSEQ multiplex PCR. This table has 200,000 to 250,000 clones, more than 75% appearing once. The sample consisted of peripheral blood. The source of these receptors is a woman younger than 45 who had recovered from COVID-19. CDR3s include the opening cysteine and the closing phenylalanine or tryptophan. A D gene is named only where the DNA matches it firmly. A clone size is listed for some rows: how often the clone was seen (once, few, many), or a class if it is expanded.

abundance: .; j_gene: TRBJ2-2; d_gene: .; v_gene: TRBV5-1; CDR3aa: CASSLARRPGELFF; CDR3nt: TGCGCCAGCAGCTTGGCCAGGAGGCCCGGGGAGCTGTTTTTT
abundance: few; j_gene: TRBJ2-7; d_gene: TRBD2; v_gene: TRBV27; CDR3aa: CASSKTRTSGDLYEQYF; CDR3nt: TGTGCCAGCAGTAAGACGAGGACTAGCGGAGATCTCTACGAGCAGTACTTC
abundance: .; j_gene: TRBJ2-3; d_gene: TRBD1; v_gene: TRBV4-1; CDR3aa: CASSQYSGTGNTDTQYF; CDR3nt: TGCGCCAGCAGCCAATACTCCGGGACAGGGAACACAGATACGCAGTATTTT
abundance: .; j_gene: TRBJ2-3; d_gene: TRBD2; v_gene: TRBV5-1; CDR3aa: CASSLEGTSPGDTQYF; CDR3nt: TGCGCCAGCAGCTTGGAAGGGACTAGTCCCGGAGATACGCAGTATTTT
abundance: .; j_gene: TRBJ1-3; d_gene: .; v_gene: TRBV30; CDR3aa: CAWSKEVSGNTIYF; CDR3nt: TGTGCCTGGAGCAAGGAGGTTTCTGGAAACACCATATATTTT
abundance: .; j_gene: TRBJ1-6; d_gene: .; v_gene: TRBV7-9; CDR3aa: CASSQLPGGNSPLHF; CDR3nt: TGTGCCAGCAGCCAGCTTCCAGGTGGGAATTCACCCCTCCACTTT
abundance: .; j_gene: TRBJ1-2; d_gene: TRBD1; v_gene: TRBV14; CDR3aa: CASSQVRTGGMGYTF; CDR3nt: TGTGCCAGCAGCCAAGTTCGGACAGGGGGCATGGGCTACACCTTC
abundance: .; j_gene: TRBJ1-2; d_gene: TRBD1; v_gene: TRBV3-1/TRBV3-2; CDR3aa: CASSRRRTGEGYTF; CDR3nt: TGTGCCAGCAGCAGACGGCGGACAGGGGAGGGCTACACCTTC
abundance: .; j_gene: TRBJ1-6; d_gene: .; v_gene: TRBV5-4; CDR3aa: CASRNPDNPNSPLHF; CDR3nt: TGTGCCAGCAGGAACCCGGACAATCCGAATTCACCCCTCCACTTT
abundance: .; j_gene: TRBJ2-5; d_gene: TRBD2; v_gene: TRBV3-1/TRBV3-2; CDR3aa: CASSQERSGGEETQYF; CDR3nt: TGTGCCAGCAGCCAAGAGCGCAGCGGGGGAGAAGAGACCCAGTACTTC
abundance: .; j_gene: TRBJ2-5; d_gene: .; v_gene: TRBV23-1; CDR3aa: CASDLNLMVHFYF; CDR3nt: TGCGCCAGCGATCTGAATTTGATGGTGCACTTTTACTTC
abundance: .; j_gene: TRBJ1-2; d_gene: .; v_gene: TRBV5-1; CDR3aa: CASSLAGDGYTF; CDR3nt: TGCGCCAGCAGCCTTGCGGGAGATGGCTACACCTTC
abundance: few; j_gene: TRBJ2-2; d_gene: .; v_gene: TRBV27; CDR3aa: CASRLTGLNTGELFF; CDR3nt: TGTGCCAGCAGACTTACAGGGCTGAACACCGGGGAGCTGTTTTTT
abundance: .; j_gene: TRBJ2-6; d_gene: .; v_gene: TRBV9; CDR3aa: CASSVYSGANVLTF; CDR3nt: TGTGCCAGCAGCGTCTACTCTGGGGCCAACGTCCTGACTTTC